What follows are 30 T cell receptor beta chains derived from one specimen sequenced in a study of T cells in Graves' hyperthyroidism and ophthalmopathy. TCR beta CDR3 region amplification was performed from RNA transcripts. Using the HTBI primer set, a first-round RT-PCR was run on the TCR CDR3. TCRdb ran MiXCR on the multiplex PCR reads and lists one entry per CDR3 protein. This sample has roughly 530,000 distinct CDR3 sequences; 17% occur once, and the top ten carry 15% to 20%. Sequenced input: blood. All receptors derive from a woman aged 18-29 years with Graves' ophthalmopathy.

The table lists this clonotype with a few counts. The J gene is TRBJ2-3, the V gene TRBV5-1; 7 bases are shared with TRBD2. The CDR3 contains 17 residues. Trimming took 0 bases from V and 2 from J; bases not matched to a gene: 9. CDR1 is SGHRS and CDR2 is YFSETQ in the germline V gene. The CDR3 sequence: CASSLGTASGPTDTQYF. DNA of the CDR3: TGCGCCAGCAGCTTGGGTACGGCTAGCGGACCCACAGATACGCAGTATTTT.

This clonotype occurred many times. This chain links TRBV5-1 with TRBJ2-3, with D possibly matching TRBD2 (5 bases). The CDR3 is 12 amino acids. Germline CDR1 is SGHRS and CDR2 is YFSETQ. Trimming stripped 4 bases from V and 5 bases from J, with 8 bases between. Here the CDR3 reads CASSLGKDTQYF. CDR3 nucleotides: TGCGCCAGCAGCCTCGGGAAAGATACGCAGTATTTT.

CDR3 DNA: TGTGCCAGCAGTCCATCTAGCGGGAGGGCCCTACGAGGGCAGTACTTC. Encoded protein: CASSPSSGRALRGQYF. V and J are TRBV28 and TRBJ2-7; 12 nucleotides agree with TRBD2. V lost 5 bases, J lost 9 bases, and 14 bases stayed unmatched. The CDR3 extends over 16 amino acids. The germline gives CDR1 MDHEN, CDR2 SYDVKM.

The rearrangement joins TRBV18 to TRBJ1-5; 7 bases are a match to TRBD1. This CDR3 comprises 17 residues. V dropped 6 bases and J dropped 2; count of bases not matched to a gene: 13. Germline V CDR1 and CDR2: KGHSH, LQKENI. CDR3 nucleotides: TGTGCCAGCTCGATTGGGACAGCCCTTTTCCGCAATCAGCCCCAGCATTTT. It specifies CASSIGTALFRNQPQHF.

The CDR3 is CSASPPNTEAFF. The CDR3 DNA reads TGCAGTGCTAGTCCCCCGAACACTGAAGCTTTCTTT. The V gene is TRBV20-1, the J gene TRBJ1-1; D is undetermined. CDR3 length equals 12 residues. V lost 3 bases and J lost 1, with 6 bases in between. CDR1 and CDR2 (germline): DFQATT, SNEGSKA (reference sequence).

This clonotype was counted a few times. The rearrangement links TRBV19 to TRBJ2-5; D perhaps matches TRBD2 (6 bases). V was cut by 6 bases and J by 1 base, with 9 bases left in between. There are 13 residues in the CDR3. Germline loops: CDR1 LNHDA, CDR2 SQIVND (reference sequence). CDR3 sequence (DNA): TGTGCCAGTAGGCAGGGAGGCCAAGAGACCCAGTACTTC. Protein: CASRQGGQETQYF. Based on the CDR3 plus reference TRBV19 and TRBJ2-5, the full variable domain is DGGITQSPKYLFRKEGQNVTLSCEQNLNHDAMYWYRQDPGQGLRLIYYSQIVNDFQKGDIAEGYSVSREKKESFPLTVTSAQKNPTAFYLCASRQGGQETQYFGPGTRLLVL.

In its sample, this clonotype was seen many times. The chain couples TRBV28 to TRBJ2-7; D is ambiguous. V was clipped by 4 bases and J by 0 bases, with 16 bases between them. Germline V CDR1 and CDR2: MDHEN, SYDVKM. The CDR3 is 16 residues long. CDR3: CASSSPGGSVSYEQYF. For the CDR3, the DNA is TGTGCCAGCAGTTCCCCCGGCGGCTCAGTCTCCTACGAGCAGTACTTC.

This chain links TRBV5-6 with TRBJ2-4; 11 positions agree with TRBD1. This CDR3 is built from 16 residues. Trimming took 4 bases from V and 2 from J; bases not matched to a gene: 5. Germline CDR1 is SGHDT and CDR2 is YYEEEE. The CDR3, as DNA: TGTGCCAGCAGCCAGGGGACAGGGGGTTCCAAAAACATTCAGTACTTC. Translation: CASSQGTGGSKNIQYF.

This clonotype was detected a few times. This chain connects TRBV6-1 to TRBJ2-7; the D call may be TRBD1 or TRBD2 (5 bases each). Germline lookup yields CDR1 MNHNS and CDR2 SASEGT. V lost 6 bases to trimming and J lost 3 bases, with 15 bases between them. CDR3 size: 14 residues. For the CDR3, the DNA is TGTGCCAGCAGGAACATGGGGGAGAGCTACGAGCAGTACTTC. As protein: CASRNMGESYEQYF.

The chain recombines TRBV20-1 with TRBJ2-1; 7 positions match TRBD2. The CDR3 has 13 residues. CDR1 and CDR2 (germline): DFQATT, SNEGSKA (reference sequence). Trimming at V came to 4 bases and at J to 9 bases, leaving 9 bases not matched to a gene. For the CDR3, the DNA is TGCAGTGCTACAAAGACTAGCCTCGGTGAGCAGTTCTTC. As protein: CSATKTSLGEQFF.

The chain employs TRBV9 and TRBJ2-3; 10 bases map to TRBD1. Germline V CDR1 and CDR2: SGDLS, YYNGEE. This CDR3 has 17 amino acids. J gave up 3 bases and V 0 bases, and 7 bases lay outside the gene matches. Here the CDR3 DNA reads TGTGCCAGCAGCGTAGGAGACAGGGGGCGCAGGACAGATACGCAGTATTTT. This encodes CASSVGDRGRRTDTQYF.

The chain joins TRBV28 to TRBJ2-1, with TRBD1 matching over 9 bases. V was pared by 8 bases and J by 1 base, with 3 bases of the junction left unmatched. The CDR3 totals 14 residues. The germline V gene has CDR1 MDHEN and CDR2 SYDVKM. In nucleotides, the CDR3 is TGTGCCAGCGGCGGGACAGGGTCCTACAATGAGCAGTTCTTC. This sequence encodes CASGGTGSYNEQFF.

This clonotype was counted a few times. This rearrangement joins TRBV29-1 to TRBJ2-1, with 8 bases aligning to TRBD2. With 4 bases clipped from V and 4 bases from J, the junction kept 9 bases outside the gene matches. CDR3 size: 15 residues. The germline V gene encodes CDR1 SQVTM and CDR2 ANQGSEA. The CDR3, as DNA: TGCAGCGTTGGTAGGGCGGGGGGACATTACAATGAGCAGTTCTTC. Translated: CSVGRAGGHYNEQFF.

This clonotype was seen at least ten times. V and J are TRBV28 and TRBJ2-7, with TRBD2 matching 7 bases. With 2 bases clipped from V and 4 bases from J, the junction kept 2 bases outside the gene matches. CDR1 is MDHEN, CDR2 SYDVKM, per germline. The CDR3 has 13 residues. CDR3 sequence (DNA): TGTGCCAGCAGTTTACCCGGGAGGTACGAGCAGTACTTC. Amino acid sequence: CASSLPGRYEQYF.

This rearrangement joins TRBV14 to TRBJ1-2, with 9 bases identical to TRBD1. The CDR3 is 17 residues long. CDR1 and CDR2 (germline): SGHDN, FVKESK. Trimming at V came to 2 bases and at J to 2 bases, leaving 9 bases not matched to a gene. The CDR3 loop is CASSQSGTGKENYGYTF. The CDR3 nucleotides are TGTGCCAGCAGCCAATCGGGGACAGGGAAGGAGAACTATGGCTACACCTTC.

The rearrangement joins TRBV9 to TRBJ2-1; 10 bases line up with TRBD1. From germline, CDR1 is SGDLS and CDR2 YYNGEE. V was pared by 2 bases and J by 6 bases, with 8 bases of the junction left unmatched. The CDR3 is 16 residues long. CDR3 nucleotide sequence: TGTGCCAGCAGCGTGGGGTGGGGACAGGGGTTCAATGAGCAGTTCTTC. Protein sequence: CASSVGWGQGFNEQFF.

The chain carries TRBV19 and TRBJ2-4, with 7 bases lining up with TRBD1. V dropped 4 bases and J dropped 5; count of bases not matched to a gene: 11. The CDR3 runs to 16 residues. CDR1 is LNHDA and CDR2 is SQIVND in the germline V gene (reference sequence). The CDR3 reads CASSTRTGDPENIQYF. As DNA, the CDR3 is TGTGCCAGTAGTACTCGGACAGGTGACCCAGAAAACATTCAGTACTTC.

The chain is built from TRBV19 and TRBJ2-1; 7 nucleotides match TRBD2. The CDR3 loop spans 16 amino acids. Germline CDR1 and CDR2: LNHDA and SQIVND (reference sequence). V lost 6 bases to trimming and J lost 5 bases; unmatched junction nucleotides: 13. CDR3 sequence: CASRKAAGVVNNEQFF. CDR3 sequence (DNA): TGTGCCAGTAGGAAAGCTGCGGGGGTGGTTAACAATGAGCAGTTCTTC.

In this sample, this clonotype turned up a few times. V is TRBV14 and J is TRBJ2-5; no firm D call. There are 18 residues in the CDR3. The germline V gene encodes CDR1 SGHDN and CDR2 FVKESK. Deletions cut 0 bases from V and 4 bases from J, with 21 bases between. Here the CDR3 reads CASSQDPAGLTRGETQYF. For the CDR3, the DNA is TGTGCCAGCAGCCAAGATCCGGCAGGCCTAACTCGCGGAGAGACCCAGTACTTC.

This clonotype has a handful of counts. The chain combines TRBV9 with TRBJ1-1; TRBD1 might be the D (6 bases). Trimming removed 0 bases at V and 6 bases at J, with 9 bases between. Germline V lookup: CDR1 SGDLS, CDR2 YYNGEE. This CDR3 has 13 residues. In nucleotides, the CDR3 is TGTGCCAGCAGCGTAGAGGGGGGCTCTGAAGCTTTCTTT. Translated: CASSVEGGSEAFF.

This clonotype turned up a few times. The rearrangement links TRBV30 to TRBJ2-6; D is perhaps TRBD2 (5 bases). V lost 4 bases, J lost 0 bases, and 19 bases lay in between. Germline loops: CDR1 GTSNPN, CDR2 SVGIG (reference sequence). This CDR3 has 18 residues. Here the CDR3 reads CAWTSGWRPLSGANVLTF. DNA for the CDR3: TGTGCCTGGACCAGTGGGTGGAGGCCCCTCTCTGGGGCCAACGTCCTGACTTTC.

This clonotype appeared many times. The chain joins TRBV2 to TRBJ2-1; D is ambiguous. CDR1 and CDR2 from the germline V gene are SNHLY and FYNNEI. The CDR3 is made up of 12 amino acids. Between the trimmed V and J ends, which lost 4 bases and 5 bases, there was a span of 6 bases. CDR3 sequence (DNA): TGTGCCAGCAGTGGGCAGCACAATGAGCAGTTCTTC. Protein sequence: CASSGQHNEQFF.

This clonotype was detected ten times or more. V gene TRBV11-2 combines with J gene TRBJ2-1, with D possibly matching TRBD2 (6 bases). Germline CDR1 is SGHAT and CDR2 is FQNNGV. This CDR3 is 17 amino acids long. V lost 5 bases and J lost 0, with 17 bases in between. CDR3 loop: CASSDPDGGVSYNEQFF. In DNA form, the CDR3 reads TGTGCCAGCAGCGACCCCGATGGAGGGGTCTCCTACAATGAGCAGTTCTTC.

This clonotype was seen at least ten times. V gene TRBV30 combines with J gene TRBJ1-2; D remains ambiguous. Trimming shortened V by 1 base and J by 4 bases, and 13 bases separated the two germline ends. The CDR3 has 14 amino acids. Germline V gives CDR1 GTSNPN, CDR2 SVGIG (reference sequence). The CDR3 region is CAWSGEETSYGYTF. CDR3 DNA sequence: TGTGCCTGGAGTGGGGAAGAAACAAGCTATGGCTACACCTTC.

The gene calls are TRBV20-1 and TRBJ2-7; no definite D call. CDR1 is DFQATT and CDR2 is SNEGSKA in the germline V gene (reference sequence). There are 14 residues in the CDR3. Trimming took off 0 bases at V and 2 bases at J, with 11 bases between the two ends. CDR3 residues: CSARDLVSPYEQYF. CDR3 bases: TGCAGTGCTAGAGATCTGGTCTCTCCCTACGAGCAGTACTTC.

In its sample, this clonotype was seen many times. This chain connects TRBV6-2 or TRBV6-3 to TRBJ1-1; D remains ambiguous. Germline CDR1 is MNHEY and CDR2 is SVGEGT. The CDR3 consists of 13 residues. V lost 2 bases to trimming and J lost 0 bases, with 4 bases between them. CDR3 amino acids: CASSYRMNTEAFF. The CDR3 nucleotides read TGTGCCAGCAGTTACCGGATGAACACTGAAGCTTTCTTT.

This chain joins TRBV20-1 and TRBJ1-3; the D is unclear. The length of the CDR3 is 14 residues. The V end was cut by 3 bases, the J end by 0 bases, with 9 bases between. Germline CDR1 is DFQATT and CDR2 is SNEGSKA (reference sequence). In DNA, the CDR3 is TGCAGTGCTAGTTATGACAACTCTGGAAACACCATATATTTT. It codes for CSASYDNSGNTIYF.

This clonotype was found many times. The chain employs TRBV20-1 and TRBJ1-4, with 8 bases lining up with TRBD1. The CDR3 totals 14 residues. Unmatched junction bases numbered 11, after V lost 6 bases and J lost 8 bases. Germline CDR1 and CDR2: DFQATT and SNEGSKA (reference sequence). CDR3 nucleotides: TGCAGTGCCGCTCAGGGGGCTTCGTGGGAAAAACTGTTTTTT. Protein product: CSAAQGASWEKLFF.

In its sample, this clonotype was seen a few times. The CDR3 DNA reads TGTGCCAGCAGCCCCCCGATTTGGGACAGGCCAAATCAGCCCCAGCATTTT. Its translation is CASSPPIWDRPNQPQHF. The chain recombines TRBV7-8 with TRBJ1-5; TRBD1 matches at 8 bases. Germline CDR1 SGHVS, CDR2 FQNEAQ. V was pared by 5 bases and J by 4 bases, with 13 bases of the junction left unmatched. This CDR3 has 17 residues.

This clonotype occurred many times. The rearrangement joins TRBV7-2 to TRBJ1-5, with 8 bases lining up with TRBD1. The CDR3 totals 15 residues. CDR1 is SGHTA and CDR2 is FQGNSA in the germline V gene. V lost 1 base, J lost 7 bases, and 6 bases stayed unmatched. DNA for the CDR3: TGTGCCAGCAGCTTAGTCACAGGGGGTGGGCAGCCCCAGCATTTT. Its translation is CASSLVTGGGQPQHF.